The 11 T cell receptor beta chains below all came from one sample that was sequenced in a study of shared clonotypes between healthy human individuals. Clones were sequenced by immunoSEQ multiplex PCR, and TCRdb holds only the in-frame ones, with some missing. The sample holds approximately 2,300,000 clones, about nine tenths seen once. Sequenced material: naive CD4+ T cells from PBMCs. Subset specified: CD45RA+ positively selected. The receptors here all came from a man younger than 35 in good health. Some clones in this sample may be carry-over from other donors' samples.

For this clone: This same CDR3 is encoded by further DNA sequences in the sample. The chain carries TRBV18 and TRBJ1-4; D remains ambiguous. The CDR3 spans 15 residues. Trimming shortened V by 0 bases and J by 0 bases, and 5 bases separated the two germline ends. The germline gives CDR1 KGHSH, CDR2 LQKENI. The CDR3 bases are TGTGCCAGCTCACCACCGACCGCAACTAATGAAAAACTGTTTTTT. Translated, it gives CASSPPTATNEKLFF.

The chain couples TRBV7-9 to TRBJ1-1; D perhaps matches TRBD1 (5 bases). The CDR3 runs 14 residues. Trimming left V 5 bases short and J 1 base short, with 11 bases between. Germline lookup yields CDR1 SEHNR and CDR2 FQNEAQ (reference sequence). The CDR3 DNA reads as TGTGCCAGCAGCGCGCGGGACGCGAACACTGAAGCTTTCTTT. Translated: CASSARDANTEAFF.

CDR3 bases: TGTGCCAGCTCACCACGCATCTACGAGCAGTACTTC. This gives the protein CASSPRIYEQYF. This chain joins TRBV18 and TRBJ2-7; no reliable D call. The V end lost 1 base, the J end lost 3 bases, and 4 bases lay between the germline ends. Per germline, CDR1 KGHSH and CDR2 LQKENI. This CDR3 is built from 12 residues.

The chain uses TRBV5-1 and TRBJ2-1, with unresolved D. The CDR3 has 17 amino acids. The V and J ends lost 0 bases and 4 bases respectively, with 17 bases between them. Germline CDR1 reads SGHRS; CDR2 reads YFSETQ. CDR3 protein: CASSLVSTRLGYNEQFF. The CDR3, as DNA: TGCGCCAGCAGCTTGGTCTCTACCAGGCTCGGGTACAATGAGCAGTTCTTC.

CDR3 sequence: CASGQGRADTQYF. The DNA for the CDR3 is TGTGCCAGCGGACAGGGGAGGGCAGATACGCAGTATTTT. J is TRBJ2-3 and V is TRBV6-6, with 9 bases matching TRBD1. Germline assignment: CDR1 MNHNY and CDR2 SVGAGI (reference sequence). V was clipped by 8 bases and J by 4 bases; unmatched bases: 4. CDR3 length equals 13 residues.

V usage is TRBV6-5 and J usage is TRBJ1-3; D gene uncertain. V was cut by 4 bases and J by 0 bases, with 13 bases left in between. The CDR3 is 16 amino acids. Germline-derived CDR1 and CDR2 are MNHEY and SVGAGI. CDR3 nucleotide sequence: TGTGCCAGCAGTTTGCAGATCGATTACTCTGGAAACACCATATATTTT. Its protein product is CASSLQIDYSGNTIYF.

As for this clone: At the DNA level, this CDR3 is encoded by other sequences in the same sample as well. This rearrangement joins TRBV5-1 to TRBJ1-1; perhaps TRBD1 as D (5 bases). This CDR3 is built from 13 residues. V lost 0 bases and J 5 bases, leaving 8 bases between the germline ends. Germline lookup yields CDR1 SGHRS and CDR2 YFSETQ. In nucleotides, the CDR3 is TGCGCCAGCAGCTTGGTAAGGGGAACTGAAGCTTTCTTT. Amino acids: CASSLVRGTEAFF.

The chain combines TRBV5-1 with TRBJ1-5; TRBD1 is a possible D gene (6 bases). There are 13 residues in the CDR3. CDR1 is SGHRS and CDR2 is YFSETQ in the germline V gene. The ends were cut back, 0 bases at V and 7 bases at J, with 8 bases in the middle. CDR3 protein: CASSLGGHQPQHF. Here the CDR3 DNA reads TGCGCCAGCAGCTTGGGGGGGCACCAGCCCCAGCATTTT.

Concerning this clone itself: Distinct nucleotide sequences in the sample also encode this CDR3. This chain connects TRBV7-2 to TRBJ1-1; D possibly corresponds to TRBD1 (6 bases). V was shortened by 1 base and J by 8 bases, with 11 bases between the two germline ends. The CDR3 totals 13 residues. Germline V gives CDR1 SGHTA, CDR2 FQGNSA. CDR3 coding DNA: TGTGCCAGCAGCTTAGTGGGCCAGGGGGAAGCTTTCTTT. Protein: CASSLVGQGEAFF. Full variable domain (missing parts from reference TRBV7-2 and TRBJ1-1): GAGVSQSPSNKVTEKGKDVELRCDPISGHTALYWYRQSLGQGLEFLIYFQGNSAPDKSGLPSDRFSAERTGGSVSTLTIQRTQQEDSAVYLCASSLVGQGEAFFGQGTRLTVV.

The chain joins TRBV7-2 to TRBJ2-1, with TRBD1 matching over 10 bases. This CDR3 has 15 amino acids. Germline V gives CDR1 SGHTA, CDR2 FQGNSA. With V trimmed by 5 bases and J by 12 bases, 13 bases remained unmatched. The CDR3 region has the DNA TGTGCCAGCAGCCCCGGGACAGGGGAACCGGTTGGGCAGTTCTTC. It encodes CASSPGTGEPVGQFF.

This chain joins TRBV4-1 and TRBJ1-3; D unresolved. The germline CDR1 and CDR2 sequences are MGHRA and YSYEKL. V lost 1 base and J 4 bases, leaving 8 bases between the germline ends. The length of the CDR3 is 14 residues. CDR3 sequence (DNA): TGCGCCAGCAGCCAAGGGGTACTCGGAAACACCATATATTTT. This translates into CASSQGVLGNTIYF.